Shown below are 28 T cell receptor beta chains from a single sample sequenced in a study of T cells in Graves' hyperthyroidism and ophthalmopathy. Researchers amplified the TCR beta CDR3 regions from RNA transcripts. HTBI primers were the set used in a first-round RT-PCR of the TCR CDR3. TCRdb passed the multiplex PCR reads through MiXCR, listing each CDR3 protein once. The data contain roughly 500,000 distinct CDR3 sequences, around 24% of them singletons. Sequencing was done on a sample of blood. The receptors were gathered from a woman aged 25 to 39 with Graves' ophthalmopathy.

The genes are TRBV7-8 and TRBJ2-7; D is unclear. CDR1 is SGHVS, CDR2 FQNEAQ, per germline. Trimming left V 1 base short and J 5 bases short, with 9 bases between. The CDR3 length is 13 residues. Written as DNA, the CDR3 is TGTGCCAGCAGCTTAGGGCAGGTCCACGAGCAGTACTTC. It yields the protein CASSLGQVHEQYF.

This clonotype occurred many times. This rearrangement joins TRBV24-1 to TRBJ2-5, with no clear D. The CDR3 totals 13 residues. The germline V gene has CDR1 KGHDR and CDR2 SFDVKD. The V and J ends lost 4 bases and 7 bases respectively, with 12 bases between them. The DNA for the CDR3 is TGTGCCACCAGTGAGGCCACATTCGGGACCCAGTACTTC. Residues: CATSEATFGTQYF.

This clonotype was recorded at least ten times. The germline gene is not matched at one end of the junction; a read error may be the cause. J is TRBJ1-5 and V is TRBV12-3 or TRBV12-4; TRBD1 might be the D (6 bases). The CDR3 sequence is 15 residues long. In DNA form, the CDR3 reads TGTGCCAGCAGTGTCGAACAGGGTCTCAATCAGCCCCAACATTTT. The encoded protein is CASSVEQGLNQPQHF.

This clonotype was counted ten times or more. The rearrangement links TRBV12-3 or TRBV12-4 to TRBJ1-2; 8 positions match TRBD1. The CDR3 loop spans 15 amino acids. V shed 0 bases and J 4 bases; nucleotides not matched to a gene: 4. The CDR3 sequence: CASSLAPGGLYGYTF. The CDR3 coding sequence is TGTGCCAGCAGTTTAGCGCCAGGGGGCCTCTATGGCTACACCTTC.

The chain combines TRBV12-3 or TRBV12-4 with TRBJ2-2; tentative D call: TRBD1 (6 bases). This CDR3 has 21 amino acids. V dropped 0 bases and J dropped 1 base, with 24 bases sitting between them. The CDR3 loop is CASSLAQGQGRINLNTGELFF. CDR3 coding DNA: TGTGCCAGCAGTTTAGCGCAGGGGCAAGGGCGCATAAACTTGAACACCGGGGAGCTGTTTTTT.

The chain recombines TRBV20-1 with TRBJ2-7, with 7 nucleotides matching TRBD2. After removal of 0 bases from V and 5 bases from J, the junction contained 13 bases not matched to a gene. Looked up from germline, CDR1 is DFQATT and CDR2 is SNEGSKA (reference sequence). The CDR3 contains 16 residues. For the CDR3, the DNA is TGCAGTGCTAGAGAAGGGAGGGTCCGGAGATCTCACGAGCAGTACTTC. Encoded protein: CSAREGRVRRSHEQYF.

This chain joins TRBV6-1 and TRBJ2-7, with D perhaps TRBD1 (5 bases). Germline CDR1 is MNHNS and CDR2 is SASEGT. Trimming cost V 7 bases and J 2 bases, with 12 bases left between them. The CDR3 spans 13 residues. CDR3 residues: CASKPPGPYEQYF. The CDR3 DNA reads TGTGCCAGCAAACCGCCAGGGCCCTACGAGCAGTACTTC.

V usage is TRBV6-1 and J usage is TRBJ1-1, with no clear D. Trimming shortened V by 2 bases and J by 6 bases, and 10 bases separated the two germline ends. The CDR3 spans 13 residues. The germline V gene has CDR1 MNHNS and CDR2 SASEGT. CDR3 residues: CASSEHGVAEAFF. The DNA for the CDR3 is TGTGCCAGCAGTGAACATGGGGTAGCTGAAGCTTTCTTT.

By share of the sample, this clonotype is hyperexpanded. CDR3: CASRLSWDNQPQHF. In DNA, the CDR3 is TGTGCCAGCAGGCTAAGTTGGGACAATCAGCCCCAGCATTTT. V and J are TRBV28 and TRBJ1-5; no definite D call. The CDR3 contains 14 residues. Looked up from germline, CDR1 is MDHEN and CDR2 is SYDVKM. V lost 6 bases, J lost 3 bases, and 12 bases lay in between.

The rearrangement uses TRBV20-1 and TRBJ2-7; no reliable D call. Per germline, CDR1 DFQATT and CDR2 SNEGSKA (reference sequence). The CDR3 has 11 residues. V was cut by 3 bases and J by 1 base, with 4 bases left in between. The CDR3 loop is CSASPSYEQYF. In DNA, the CDR3 is TGCAGTGCTAGCCCATCCTACGAGCAGTACTTC.

V is TRBV3-1 and J is TRBJ2-6; TRBD2 might be the D (6 bases). CDR3 length: 16 residues. V was cut by 0 bases and J by 2 bases, with 8 bases left in between. Looked up from germline, CDR1 is LGHDT and CDR2 is YNNKEL (reference sequence). CDR3 DNA: TGTGCCAGCAGCCAAGATCCGGGGGCTGGGGCCAACGTCCTGACTTTC. This codes for CASSQDPGAGANVLTF.

In this sample, this clonotype turned up many times. The chain combines TRBV12-3 or TRBV12-4 with TRBJ2-6, with a tentative D call TRBD1 (5 bases). The CDR3 spans 15 residues. With 7 bases removed from V and 0 bases from J, the gap between germline ends came to 10 bases. Here the CDR3 DNA reads TGTGCCAGCACCCCCAGGGTCTCTGGGGCCAACGTCCTGACTTTC. Translating it yields CASTPRVSGANVLTF.

The rearrangement joins TRBV18 to TRBJ1-6; weak D call: TRBD1 (6 bases). Trimming left V 6 bases short and J 9 bases short, with 18 bases between. This CDR3 has 15 residues. Germline lookup yields CDR1 KGHSH and CDR2 LQKENI. For the CDR3, the DNA is TGTGCCAGCTCCGAGGACAGTTCAATAGGTTCACCCCTCCACTTT. This encodes CASSEDSSIGSPLHF.

This clonotype was counted between two and nine times. The chain employs TRBV12-3 or TRBV12-4 and TRBJ2-5; TRBD2 matches 12 bases. The CDR3 is 15 residues long. With V trimmed by 5 bases and J by 1 base, 2 bases remained unmatched. In nucleotides, the CDR3 is TGTGCCAGCAGTACGACTAGCGGGGGCCAAGAGACCCAGTACTTC. Amino acid sequence: CASSTTSGGQETQYF.

The rearrangement joins TRBV20-1 to TRBJ1-2; no clear D gene. The CDR3 has 12 amino acids. Germline V gene sequence: CDR1 DFQATT, CDR2 SNEGSKA (reference sequence). Trimming removed 3 bases from V and 8 bases from J, with 13 bases in between. CDR3 coding DNA: TGCAGTGCTAGTTACGGCCCCCTAGGCTACACCTTC. This sequence encodes CSASYGPLGYTF.

This clonotype was counted many times. The chain links TRBV15 to TRBJ1-2; D unclear. Trimming took off 1 base at V and 2 bases at J, with 17 bases between the two ends. CDR1 LNHNV and CDR2 YYDKDF come from the germline V gene (reference sequence). This CDR3 is built from 17 residues. The CDR3 region is CATSRVPGETSNYGYTF. In DNA, the CDR3 is TGTGCCACCAGCAGAGTCCCGGGTGAGACGTCCAACTATGGCTACACCTTC.

This clonotype was counted at least ten times. The chain is built from TRBV11-2 and TRBJ1-2; the match to TRBD1 covers 9 bases. V shed 5 bases and J 8 bases; nucleotides not matched to a gene: 9. Germline CDR1 SGHAT, CDR2 FQNNGV. This CDR3 has 14 residues. The CDR3 loop reads CASSPIWDREGYTF. Written as DNA, the CDR3 is TGTGCCAGCAGCCCGATTTGGGACAGGGAGGGCTACACCTTC.

This clonotype was seen at least ten times. The gene calls are TRBV30 and TRBJ1-2; 7 bases map to TRBD1. From germline, CDR1 is GTSNPN and CDR2 SVGIG (reference sequence). The CDR3 contains 13 residues. Trimming cost V 3 bases and J 6 bases; bases outside gene matches: 7. CDR3: CAWRILRGNGYTF. CDR3 bases: TGTGCCTGGAGGATTCTCAGGGGGAATGGCTACACCTTC.

The table lists this clonotype with many counts. Here the CDR3 DNA reads TGTGCCAGCAGTTTAGGGGGGCCCGCGGTCTATGGCTACACCTTC. It codes for CASSLGGPAVYGYTF. V gene TRBV12-3 or TRBV12-4 combines with J gene TRBJ1-2; TRBD1 is a possible D gene (6 bases). The V end was cut by 1 base, the J end by 4 bases, with 13 bases between. CDR3 length: 15 amino acids.

This clonotype was picked up many times. The J gene is TRBJ1-2, the V gene TRBV4-1; 7 nucleotides agree with TRBD1. CDR1 is MGHRA and CDR2 is YSYEKL in the germline V gene. The CDR3 spans 17 residues. V lost 1 base and J lost 4; bases outside the gene matches: 12. CDR3 sequence reads: CASSQGLRDSGLYGYTF. The CDR3 region has the DNA TGCGCCAGCAGCCAAGGCCTCCGGGACAGTGGGCTCTATGGCTACACCTTC.

This clonotype has a count of ten or more. This chain's CDR3 is CASSLCIPFPEQYF. The CDR3 DNA sequence: TGTGCCAGCAGTTTATGCATCCCCTTCCCCGAGCAGTACTTC. This chain links TRBV28 with TRBJ2-7; D remains unclear. The CDR3 runs to 14 residues. CDR1 is MDHEN, CDR2 SYDVKM, per germline. V was trimmed by 0 bases and J by 6 bases, leaving 12 bases between them.

Many counts were recorded for this clonotype. This chain links TRBV20-1 with TRBJ2-5; 10 bases line up with TRBD2. The length of the CDR3 is 15 residues. Germline loops: CDR1 DFQATT, CDR2 SNEGSKA (reference sequence). The V and J ends lost 4 bases and 9 bases, in that order; junction bases with no gene match: 14. The CDR3 DNA reads TGCAGTGCTATACGGGCGCTAGCGGGGGACGGGGCCCAGTACTTC. It specifies CSAIRALAGDGAQYF.

Many counts were recorded for this clonotype. The rearrangement uses TRBV11-2 and TRBJ2-7; 7 bases are a match to TRBD1. The CDR3 sequence is 16 residues long. Germline V gene sequence: CDR1 SGHAT, CDR2 FQNNGV. V shed 0 bases, J shed 2 bases, and the junction held 7 bases outside the gene matches. This CDR3 is CASSLERTGRTYEQYF. DNA of the CDR3: TGTGCCAGCAGCTTAGAGCGGACAGGACGGACCTACGAGCAGTACTTC.

V is TRBV28 and J is TRBJ2-3; the match to TRBD1 covers 8 bases. Germline trimming cut 5 bases from V and 4 bases from J; bases unmatched to any gene: 5. This CDR3 is 14 amino acids long. Germline V gene lookup returns CDR1 MDHEN and CDR2 SYDVKM. DNA of the CDR3: TGTGCCAGCAGTGTGGCGGACAGGGCAGATACGCAGTATTTT. Its protein is CASSVADRADTQYF.

This clonotype occurred many times. The chain is built from TRBV28 and TRBJ1-1, with D perhaps matching TRBD1 (5 bases). V lost 4 bases to trimming and J lost 1 base, with 19 bases between them. Germline CDR1 MDHEN, CDR2 SYDVKM. The CDR3 is 17 residues long. DNA of the CDR3: TGTGCCAGCAGTTCCCCTCTTTGGCAGGGCGAGAACACTGAAGCTTTCTTT. Amino acids: CASSSPLWQGENTEAFF.

This clonotype was recorded many times. The gene calls are TRBV30 and TRBJ2-5, with 10 bases aligning to TRBD2. Per germline, CDR1 GTSNPN and CDR2 SVGIG (reference sequence). This CDR3 comprises 15 residues. The V gene end was trimmed by 2 bases and the J gene end by 1 base; junction bases not matched to a gene: 4. The CDR3 is CAWSSGLAVQETQYF. DNA for the CDR3: TGTGCCTGGAGTTCCGGACTAGCGGTCCAAGAGACCCAGTACTTC.

This chain joins TRBV12-3 or TRBV12-4 and TRBJ1-2, with 9 bases matching TRBD1. Unmatched junction bases numbered 6, after V lost 5 bases and J lost 8 bases. CDR3 length: 13 residues. The CDR3 loop reads CASSGTGFGGYTF. The CDR3 region has the DNA TGTGCCAGCAGTGGGACAGGGTTCGGAGGCTACACCTTC.

This clonotype was detected a few times. The junction and the germline gene differ at one end; a read error may be behind it. The genes are TRBV5-1 and TRBJ1-3; no clear D gene. The CDR3 length is 14 residues. Per germline, CDR1 SGHRS and CDR2 YFSETQ. CDR3: CVSSLEVSGNTIYF. The CDR3 DNA reads as TGCGTCAGCAGCTTGGAAGTCTCTGGAAACACCATATATTTT.